The clone carrying this TCR beta chain was found many times. The library was built from about 400 ng RNA with molecular barcoded adaptors for alpha/delta and beta/gamma chains. A single record per CDR3 protein comes from TCRdb applying MiXCR to the reads. The sample lists 60,000 or so distinct CDR3 sequences; roughly a fifth were seen once. This specimen belongs to a study of read filtering for tumor transcriptome and immune sequencing. The sequenced sample was a population of CD138-negative cells sorted from bone marrow. The source of this sequence is a donor at least 40 years old with multiple myeloma.

This CDR3 reads CASSPEATAYNEQFF. In DNA form, the CDR3 reads TGTGCCAGCTCACCAGAAGCGACGGCCTACAATGAGCAGTTCTTC. The genes are TRBV18 and TRBJ2-1; D uncertain. The V end was cut by 2 bases, the J end by 2 bases, with 10 bases between. From germline, CDR1 is KGHSH and CDR2 LQKENI. This CDR3 contains 15 residues.